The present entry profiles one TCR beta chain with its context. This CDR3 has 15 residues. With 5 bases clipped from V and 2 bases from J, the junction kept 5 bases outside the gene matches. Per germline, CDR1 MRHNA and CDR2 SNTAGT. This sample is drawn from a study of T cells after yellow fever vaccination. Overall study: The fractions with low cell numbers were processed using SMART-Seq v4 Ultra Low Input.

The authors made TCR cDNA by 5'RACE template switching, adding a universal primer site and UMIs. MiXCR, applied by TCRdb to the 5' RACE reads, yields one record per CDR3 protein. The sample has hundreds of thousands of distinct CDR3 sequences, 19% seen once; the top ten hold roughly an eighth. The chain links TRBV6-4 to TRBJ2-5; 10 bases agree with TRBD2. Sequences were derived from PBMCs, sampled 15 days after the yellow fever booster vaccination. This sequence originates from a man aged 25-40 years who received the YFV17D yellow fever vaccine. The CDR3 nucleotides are TGTGCCAGCAGTCCTTCTAGCGGGGGACAAGAGACCCAGTACTTC. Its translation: CASSPSSGGQETQYF.